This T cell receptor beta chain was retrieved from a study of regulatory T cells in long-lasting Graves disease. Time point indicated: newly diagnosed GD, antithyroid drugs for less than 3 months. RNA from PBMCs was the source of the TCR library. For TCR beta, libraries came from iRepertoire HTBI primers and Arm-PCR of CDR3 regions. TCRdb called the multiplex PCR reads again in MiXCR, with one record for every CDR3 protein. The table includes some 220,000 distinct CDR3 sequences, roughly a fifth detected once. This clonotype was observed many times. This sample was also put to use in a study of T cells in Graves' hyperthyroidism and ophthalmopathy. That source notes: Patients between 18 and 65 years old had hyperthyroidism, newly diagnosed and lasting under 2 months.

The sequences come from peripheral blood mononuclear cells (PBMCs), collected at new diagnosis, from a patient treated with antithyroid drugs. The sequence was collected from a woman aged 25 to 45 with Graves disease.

The CDR3: CASSEVLGATGGNTIYF. In nucleotides, the CDR3 is TGTGCCAGCAGTGAAGTTCTGGGGGCAACCGGAGGAAACACCATATATTTT. The rearrangement joins TRBV6-1 to TRBJ1-3; a weak D match, TRBD1 (6 bases). The CDR3 runs to 17 residues. With 1 base removed from V and 4 bases from J, the gap between germline ends came to 17 bases. Germline V gene sequence: CDR1 MNHNS, CDR2 SASEGT.